This T cell receptor (beta chain) was recorded in a study of blood T cell repertoires in COVID-19. Repertoires were generated with immunoSEQ multiplex PCR, while TCRdb's copy carries only in-frame clones and drops some. The table lists over 100,000 clones, 87% of them singletons, with less than 2.5% in the top ten. CDR1 and CDR2 from the germline V gene are LGHDT and YNNKEL (reference sequence). CDR3 length: 17 amino acids. V lost 3 bases to trimming and J lost 0 bases, with 17 bases between them. The genes are TRBV3-1 (or the pseudogene TRBV3-2) and TRBJ1-2; D is unresolved. Sequenced: peripheral blood. The receptor comes from a man aged 50 to 59 with active COVID-19. The CDR3 nucleotides read TGTGCCAGCAGCCACCTAGTATGGCGACGGCCTAACTATGGCTACACCTTC. This gives the protein CASSHLVWRRPNYGYTF.